Presented here are 14 T cell receptor beta chains from one specimen sequenced in a study of blood T cell repertoires in COVID-19. Sequencing used immunoSEQ multiplex PCR; TCRdb keeps in-frame clones, though not all of them. The sample holds under 300,000 clones, about four fifths seen once. Sequencing used peripheral blood. These receptors were taken from a woman between 18 and 29 years old with acute or convalescent COVID-19.

This clone was counted once. The gene calls are TRBV6-5 and TRBJ1-2; 9 nucleotides line up with TRBD1. V trimming: 2 bases; J trimming: 3 bases; junction bases outside the gene matches: 7. The germline CDR1 and CDR2 sequences are MNHEY and SVGAGI. The CDR3 spans 16 residues. CDR3 bases: TGTGCCAGCAGTTACGAGGGGGACAGGGACGACTATGGCTACACCTTC. Translation gives CASSYEGDRDDYGYTF.

The V gene is TRBV5-1, the J gene TRBJ2-3, with 7 positions matching TRBD2. The CDR3 runs 19 residues. CDR1 is SGHRS and CDR2 is YFSETQ in the germline V gene. With 4 bases clipped from V and 0 bases from J, the junction kept 17 bases outside the gene matches. For the CDR3, the DNA is TGCGCCAGCAGCCTGCGGCCAGCGGGGACGAGAACGAGCACAGATACGCAGTATTTT. Encoded protein: CASSLRPAGTRTSTDTQYF.

This chain joins TRBV27 and TRBJ2-5, with no clear D. Trimming cost V 8 bases and J 5 bases, with 12 bases left between them. The CDR3 has 12 residues. Germline-derived CDR1 and CDR2 are MNHEY and SMNVEV (reference sequence). Written as DNA, the CDR3 is TGTGCCAGCCGAGGCGTTTCGGAGACCCAGTACTTC. It specifies CASRGVSETQYF.

This chain uses TRBV6-1 with TRBJ1-1, with D perhaps matching TRBD1 (5 bases). V shed 3 bases and J shed 6 bases, with 23 bases lying between them. Germline lookup yields CDR1 MNHNS and CDR2 SASEGT. This CDR3 contains 17 residues. The CDR3 DNA is TGTGCCAGCAGTGAGGGATTTTCAACAGAAGGGGTTCCTGAAGCTTTCTTT. Protein product: CASSEGFSTEGVPEAFF.

The chain couples TRBV18 to TRBJ2-3; possible D gene TRBD1, 6 bases. Germline CDR1 and CDR2: KGHSH and LQKENI. The CDR3 extends over 13 amino acids. V was clipped by 10 bases and J by 6 bases, with 17 bases between them. The CDR3, as DNA: TGTGCCACCTCGAGGGGGAATATGGATACGCAGTATTTT. This gives the protein CATSRGNMDTQYF.

The V and J genes are TRBV10-2 and TRBJ1-1; TRBD1 matches 7 bases. J was trimmed by 10 bases and V by 3 bases; bases with no gene match: 2. CDR1 and CDR2 from the germline V gene are WSHSY and SAAADI. The length of the CDR3 is 11 residues. For the CDR3, the DNA is TGCGCCAGCAGTGAAGGGGGCCTAGCTTTCTTT. Encoded protein: CASSEGGLAFF.

This rearrangement joins TRBV6-6 to TRBJ2-7; 11 bases are shared with TRBD1. This CDR3 has 13 residues. Per the germline V gene, CDR1 is MNHNY and CDR2 is SVGAGI (reference sequence). V dropped 6 bases and J dropped 11; count of bases not matched to a gene: 9. CDR3 DNA: TGTGCCAGCAGCCTCGGACAGGGGGCGCATAAGTACTTC. Protein sequence: CASSLGQGAHKYF.

This sequence joins TRBV7-2 and TRBJ2-7, with TRBD2 matching over 13 bases. Germline trimming cut 4 bases from V and 2 bases from J; bases unmatched to any gene: 2. The germline V gene has CDR1 SGHTA and CDR2 FQGNSA. This CDR3 spans 15 amino acids. CDR3 nucleotide sequence: TGTGCCAGCAGCTGGACTAGCGGGAGCCCCTACGAGCAGTACTTC. Its translation is CASSWTSGSPYEQYF.

This clone was observed a handful of times. The V gene is TRBV5-8, the J gene TRBJ1-2; 9 nucleotides match TRBD1. Germline V gene lookup returns CDR1 SGHTS and CDR2 YDEGEE. V was clipped by 5 bases and J by 8 bases; unmatched bases: 7. This CDR3 is built from 13 residues. In nucleotides, the CDR3 is TGTGCCAGCAGGCTGACAGGGGGTAGCGGCTACACCTTC. It is translated as CASRLTGGSGYTF. The complete variable domain, with remaining parts taken from reference TRBV5-8 and TRBJ1-2, reads EAGVTQSPTHLIKTRGQQATLRCSPISGHTSVYWYQQALGLGLQFLLWYDEGEERNRGNFPPRFSGRQFPNYSSELNVNALELEDSALYLCASRLTGGSGYTFGSGTRLTVV.

J is TRBJ2-7 and V is TRBV7-2, with unresolved D. The CDR3 length is 14 residues. The germline V gene encodes CDR1 SGHTA and CDR2 FQGNSA. Trimming took off 3 bases at V and 5 bases at J, with 14 bases between the two ends. The CDR3 nucleotides are TGTGCCAGCAGCTTCAGACCCGACTTGGACGAGCAGTACTTC. Its protein is CASSFRPDLDEQYF.

This clone has only one observation. The V call is TRBV4-3, the J call TRBJ1-3, with D uncertain. With 2 bases removed from V and 0 bases from J, the gap between germline ends came to 8 bases. This CDR3 spans 15 amino acids. Germline assignment: CDR1 LGHNA and CDR2 YSLEER. The chain's CDR3 is CASSQIGSSGNTIYF. The CDR3 nucleotides are TGCGCCAGCAGCCAAATCGGGAGCTCTGGAAACACCATATATTTT.

This sequence joins TRBV7-2 and TRBJ2-1; D is perhaps TRBD2 (7 bases). CDR3 length: 15 amino acids. Germline V gene lookup returns CDR1 SGHTA and CDR2 FQGNSA. Trimming took off 5 bases at V and 2 bases at J, with 13 bases between the two ends. In DNA form, the CDR3 reads TGTGCCAGCAGCCTAGGGGGGAGGGCCTACAATGAGCAGTTCTTC. It encodes CASSLGGRAYNEQFF.

The chain has TRBV3-1 (or the pseudogene TRBV3-2) and TRBJ2-2; TRBD2 aligns across 12 bases. V was clipped by 0 bases and J by 5 bases; unmatched bases: 7. CDR1 is LGHDT and CDR2 is YNNKEL in the germline V gene (reference sequence). The CDR3 has 18 amino acids. The CDR3 reads CASSQEGLAGGGTGELFF. The CDR3 nucleotides read TGTGCCAGCAGCCAAGAAGGCCTAGCGGGAGGGGGGACCGGGGAGCTGTTTTTT.

This chain joins TRBV7-8 and TRBJ2-1; 11 positions match TRBD2. Germline V gene lookup returns CDR1 SGHVS and CDR2 FQNEAQ. Trimming took 5 bases from V and 5 from J; bases not matched to a gene: 11. The CDR3 spans 17 residues. CDR3 sequence: CASSRRRLAGQDNEQFF. CDR3 in DNA: TGTGCCAGCAGCCGAAGGAGACTAGCGGGACAGGACAATGAGCAGTTCTTC.